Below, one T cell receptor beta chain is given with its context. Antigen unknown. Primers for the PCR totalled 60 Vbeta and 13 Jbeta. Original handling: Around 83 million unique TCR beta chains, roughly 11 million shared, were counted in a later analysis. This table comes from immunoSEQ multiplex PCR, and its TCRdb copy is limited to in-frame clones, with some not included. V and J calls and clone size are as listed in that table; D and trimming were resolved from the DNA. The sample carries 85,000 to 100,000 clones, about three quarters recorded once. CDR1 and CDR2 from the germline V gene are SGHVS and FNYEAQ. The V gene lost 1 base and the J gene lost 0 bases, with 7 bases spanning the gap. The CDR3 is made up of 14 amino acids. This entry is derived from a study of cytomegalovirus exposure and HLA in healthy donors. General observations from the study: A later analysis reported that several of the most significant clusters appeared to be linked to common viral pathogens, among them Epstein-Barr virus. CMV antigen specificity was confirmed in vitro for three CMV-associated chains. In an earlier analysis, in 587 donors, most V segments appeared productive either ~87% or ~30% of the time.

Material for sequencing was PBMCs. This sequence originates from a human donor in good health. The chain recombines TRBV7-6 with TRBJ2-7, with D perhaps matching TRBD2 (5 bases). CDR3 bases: TGTGCCAGCAGCTTAGTCACTAGCTCCTACGAGCAGTACTTC. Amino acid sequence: CASSLVTSSYEQYF. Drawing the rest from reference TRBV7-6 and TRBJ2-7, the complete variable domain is GAGVSQSPRYKVTKRGQDVALRCDPISGHVSLYWYRQALGQGPEFLTYFNYEAQQDKSGLPNDRFSAERPEGSISTLTIQRTEQRDSAMYRCASSLVTSSYEQYFGPGTRLTVT.